This T cell receptor (beta chain) was recorded in a study of blood T cell repertoires in COVID-19. TCRdb's copy holds only in-frame clones and misses some; the assay was immunoSEQ multiplex PCR. This sample yields 200,000 to 300,000 clones, of which roughly 85% are seen a single time; about 3.2% belongs to the top ten. Losses at the gene ends were 6 bases for V and 0 bases for J; bases not matched to a gene: 8. This CDR3 spans 15 amino acids. Per germline, CDR1 MNHEY and CDR2 SVGAGI. This clonotype originated in a woman aged 18-29 years with acute or convalescent COVID-19. The rearrangement links TRBV6-5 to TRBJ2-7; the match to TRBD2 covers 7 bases. The sample taken for sequencing was peripheral blood. This CDR3 reads CASSLGGVLSYEQYF. The CDR3 coding sequence is TGTGCCAGCAGCCTGGGGGGGGTACTCTCCTACGAGCAGTACTTC.